This TCR beta chain was documented in a study of blood T cell repertoires in COVID-19. The CDR3 extends over 16 amino acids. V shed 4 bases, J shed 3 bases, and the junction held 9 bases outside the gene matches. The germline gives CDR1 MNHEY, CDR2 SVGAGI. Produced via immunoSEQ multiplex PCR; TCRdb's table is partial and in-frame only. The repertoire has about 82,000 clones, over 70% of them found once; the top ten carry about 18%. Material: peripheral blood. The sequence was collected from a woman aged 55-69 years with acute or convalescent COVID-19. This sequence joins TRBV6-5 and TRBJ2-1; the match to TRBD1 covers 7 bases. The CDR3 DNA sequence: TGTGCCAGCAGTTCTGACAGGGAATCCTACTACAATGAGCAGTTCTTC. Its protein is CASSSDRESYYNEQFF.